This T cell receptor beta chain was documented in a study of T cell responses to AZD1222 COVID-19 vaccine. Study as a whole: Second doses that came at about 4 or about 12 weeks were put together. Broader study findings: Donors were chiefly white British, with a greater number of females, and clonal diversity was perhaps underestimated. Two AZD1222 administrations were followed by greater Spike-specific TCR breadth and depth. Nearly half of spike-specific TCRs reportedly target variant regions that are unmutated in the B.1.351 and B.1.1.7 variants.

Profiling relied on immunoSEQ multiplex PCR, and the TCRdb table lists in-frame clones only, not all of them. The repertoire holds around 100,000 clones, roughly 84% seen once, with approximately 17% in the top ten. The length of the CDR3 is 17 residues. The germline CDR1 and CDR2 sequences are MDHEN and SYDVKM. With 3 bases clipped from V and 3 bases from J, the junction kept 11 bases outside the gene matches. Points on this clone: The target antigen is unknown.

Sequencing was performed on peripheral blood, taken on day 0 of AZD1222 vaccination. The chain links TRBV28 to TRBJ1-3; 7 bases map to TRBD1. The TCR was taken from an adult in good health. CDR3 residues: CASSFLRQGGVGNTIYF. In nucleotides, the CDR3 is TGTGCCAGCAGTTTCCTGCGACAAGGGGGCGTTGGAAACACCATATATTTT.